The 32 T cell receptor beta chains below all came from one sample that was sequenced in a study of blood T cells in healthy people across ages. With a J-beta primer mix and a sample-barcoded 5' primer, a second PCR ran 7 to 11 cycles. TCRdb itself ran the 5' RACE reads through MiXCR, one entry per CDR3 protein. This table holds some 1.8 million distinct CDR3 sequences, about two fifths found once. Sequencing was performed on blood. The origin of the receptors is a human donor in good health.

This clonotype appeared a few times. The rearrangement links TRBV4-1 to TRBJ2-3, with D uncertain. The CDR3 consists of 15 residues. Trimming pared 1 base from V and 6 bases from J, leaving 14 bases between. The V gene's germline CDR1 is MGHRA and CDR2 YSYEKL. CDR3 nucleotides: TGCGCCAGCAGCCAAGGAAGGGCGCGCGCGGATACGCAGTATTTT. Its translation is CASSQGRARADTQYF.

V is TRBV7-2 and J is TRBJ1-2; D is uncertain. The germline V gene has CDR1 SGHTA and CDR2 FQGNSA. Trimming stripped 4 bases from V and 12 bases from J, with 12 bases between. The CDR3 is 11 amino acids. The chain's CDR3 is CASSSVIDHTF. The CDR3 nucleotides read TGTGCCAGCAGCTCCGTGATTGACCACACCTTC.

There are a few counts of this clonotype. The chain employs TRBV12-3 or TRBV12-4 and TRBJ1-2; D possibly corresponds to TRBD1 (5 bases). The CDR3 is 15 amino acids. The V end lost 2 bases, the J end lost 7 bases, and 17 bases lay between the germline ends. The CDR3 spells CASSLWGGSGGGYTF. The CDR3 DNA is TGTGCCAGCAGTTTATGGGGGGGAAGTGGGGGTGGCTACACCTTC.

About this clonotype: Sequence at one end of the junction differs from germline and may be a read error. The J gene is TRBJ2-3, the V gene TRBV20-1, with TRBD2 as a possible D gene (5 bases). Germline V CDR1 and CDR2: DFQATT, SNEGSKA (reference sequence). The CDR3 loop spans 14 amino acids. CDR3 sequence (DNA): TGCGGTGCTAGGGTTCGCGGACTCACAGATACGCAGTATTTT. Encoded protein: CGARVRGLTDTQYF.

A remark on this clonotype: At one of its ends the junction is not consistent with the germline gene, which may arise from a read error. This chain joins TRBV6-6 and TRBJ2-3, with D possibly TRBD2 on 6 matching bases. The V gene's germline CDR1 is MNHNY and CDR2 SVGAGI (reference sequence). The CDR3 is 16 residues long. CDR3 sequence reads: CASSYSPGVSTDTQYF. The CDR3 region has the DNA TGTGCTAGCAGTTACTCGCCGGGGGTCAGCACAGATACGCAGTATTTT.

The chain combines TRBV12-3 or TRBV12-4 with TRBJ1-5; no clear D. V was pared by 3 bases and J by 7 bases, with 13 bases between. CDR3 length: 14 residues. DNA of the CDR3: TGTGCCAGCAGTTTTGGGCTCGGTGGCCAGCCCCAGCATTTT. Protein sequence: CASSFGLGGQPQHF.

This clonotype has a handful of counts. V is TRBV2 and J is TRBJ2-4; a possible D gene is TRBD1 (6 bases). The assigned J gene may be wrong: the sequence end matches TRBJ2-5 better. The CDR3 length is 13 residues. CDR1 is SNHLY, CDR2 FYNNEI, per germline. CDR3 bases: TGTGCCAGTTCTACAGGGTTGGGGGAGACCCAGTACTTC. Translated: CASSTGLGETQYF.

The rearrangement joins TRBV20-1 to TRBJ2-1; 12 bases are shared with TRBD1. Per the germline V gene, CDR1 is DFQATT and CDR2 is SNEGSKA (reference sequence). CDR3 length equals 15 residues. J gave up 9 bases and V 6 bases, and 12 bases lay outside the gene matches. The CDR3, as DNA: TGCAGTGCCCCGTCCGGGACAGGGGGCTCAGGTGAGCAGTTCTTC. Translating gives CSAPSGTGGSGEQFF.

The J gene is TRBJ1-2, the V gene TRBV5-1, with D unclear. Germline V lookup: CDR1 SGHRS, CDR2 YFSETQ. The CDR3 runs 13 residues. The V end lost 0 bases, the J end lost 8 bases, and 11 bases lay between the germline ends. CDR3: CASSLAGDEGYTF. CDR3 nucleotide sequence: TGCGCCAGCAGCTTGGCCGGGGATGAAGGCTACACCTTC.

This rearrangement joins TRBV6-5 to TRBJ2-2; D is unclear. Per germline, CDR1 MNHEY and CDR2 SVGAGI. This CDR3 is 12 amino acids long. V was clipped by 6 bases and J by 4 bases, with 6 bases between them. CDR3 sequence: CASRQSTGELFF. The CDR3 region has the DNA TGTGCCAGCAGACAGAGCACCGGGGAGCTGTTTTTT.

This clonotype came up many times. The genes are TRBV6-4 and TRBJ2-3, with TRBD2 matching over 7 bases. The CDR3 runs 14 residues. Trimming took 2 bases from V and 1 from J; bases not matched to a gene: 0. Germline CDR1 is MRHNA and CDR2 is SNTAGT. The chain's CDR3 is CASSDAGGTDTQYF. As DNA, the CDR3 is TGTGCCAGCAGTGACGCGGGGGGCACAGATACGCAGTATTTT.

This clonotype was observed at least ten times. The rearrangement links TRBV7-3 to TRBJ1-2, with D tentatively TRBD1 (5 bases). This CDR3 has 12 residues. CDR1 and CDR2 (germline): SGHTA, FQGTGA. The V end was cut by 6 bases, the J end by 7 bases, with 12 bases between. DNA of the CDR3: TGTGCCAGCAGGCCCCAGGGCTCTGGCTACACCTTC. Protein product: CASRPQGSGYTF.

This clonotype was picked up a small number of times. This chain uses TRBV4-1 with TRBJ2-5, with 9 bases matching TRBD1. The CDR3 runs 17 residues. After removal of 0 bases from V and 1 base from J, the junction contained 6 bases not matched to a gene. Germline V gene data show CDR1 as MGHRA and CDR2 as YSYEKL. The CDR3 sequence is CASSQDSGQGTQETQYF. In DNA, the CDR3 is TGCGCCAGCAGCCAAGATTCGGGACAGGGTACCCAAGAGACCCAGTACTTC.

The chain recombines TRBV20-1 with TRBJ1-2, with TRBD1 identical over 8 bases. CDR1 is DFQATT and CDR2 is SNEGSKA in the germline V gene (reference sequence). After removal of 0 bases from V and 0 bases from J, the junction contained 12 bases not matched to a gene. The CDR3 consists of 18 residues. The CDR3 nucleotides are TGCAGTGCTAGAGATACTGTTGGACAGGGTCGATCTAACTATGGCTACACCTTC. Its translation: CSARDTVGQGRSNYGYTF.

This clonotype appeared a few times. The chain carries TRBV29-1 and TRBJ1-2; 7 bases are shared with TRBD1. This CDR3 comprises 12 residues. The V gene's germline CDR1 is SQVTM and CDR2 ANQGSEA. The J segment lost 8 bases and the V segment lost 2 bases, leaving 5 bases of the junction unmatched. The CDR3 protein is CSVERGRRGYTF. CDR3 nucleotide sequence: TGCAGCGTTGAAAGGGGGCGTAGGGGCTACACCTTC. Full variable domain (missing parts from reference TRBV29-1 and TRBJ1-2): SAVISQKPSRDICQRGTSLTIQCQVDSQVTMMFWYRQQPGQSLTLIATANQGSEATYESGFVIDKFPISRPNLTFSTLTVSNMSPEDSSIYLCSVERGRRGYTFGSGTRLTVV.

The rearrangement uses TRBV29-1 and TRBJ2-3; 13 bases match TRBD2. V was clipped by 4 bases and J by 1 base; unmatched bases: 14. Looked up from germline, CDR1 is SQVTM and CDR2 is ANQGSEA. The CDR3 contains 19 residues. The CDR3 coding sequence is TGCAGCGTTGTAATACTAGCGGGGGGGCTGTTCCCGCGCACAGATACGCAGTATTTT. The encoded protein is CSVVILAGGLFPRTDTQYF.

This clonotype was recorded at least ten times. This chain uses TRBV7-2 with TRBJ2-7; D remains ambiguous. Trimming removed 2 bases at V and 0 bases at J, with 5 bases between. CDR3 length equals 13 residues. CDR1 is SGHTA and CDR2 is FQGNSA in the germline V gene. CDR3: CASSLQSSYEQYF. The DNA for the CDR3 is TGTGCCAGCAGCTTACAGAGCTCCTACGAGCAGTACTTC.

V gene TRBV6-6 combines with J gene TRBJ2-7; unclear D gene. Looked up from germline, CDR1 is MNHNY and CDR2 is SVGAGI (reference sequence). Trimming removed 0 bases at V and 5 bases at J, with 5 bases between. This CDR3 has 12 amino acids. Here the CDR3 DNA reads TGTGCCAGCAGTTACTCTCTGGACGAGCAGTACTTC. It codes for CASSYSLDEQYF.

The chain recombines TRBV7-9 with TRBJ1-1; 7 nucleotides agree with TRBD1. Germline CDR1 SEHNR, CDR2 FQNEAQ (reference sequence). Trimming took 1 base from V and 6 from J; bases not matched to a gene: 8. The CDR3 has 15 amino acids. CDR3 sequence reads: CASSLGDNRGPEAFF. The CDR3 nucleotides read TGTGCCAGCAGCTTAGGGGATAACAGGGGACCTGAAGCTTTCTTT.

The chain is built from TRBV28 and TRBJ1-2, with D perhaps matching TRBD1 (5 bases). V lost 11 bases and J lost 4, with 14 bases in between. This CDR3 has 12 amino acids. Germline CDR1 is MDHEN and CDR2 is SYDVKM. The CDR3 DNA reads TGTGCCCACCACAGGTTCTCCTATGGCTACACCTTC. This sequence encodes CAHHRFSYGYTF.

This chain links TRBV2 with TRBJ2-5; TRBD1 matches at 10 bases. This CDR3 contains 14 residues. V lost 10 bases, J lost 5 bases, and 10 bases stayed unmatched. Germline V gene lookup returns CDR1 SNHLY and CDR2 FYNNEI. CDR3 DNA: TGTGCCACCCCAGGGACAGGGGATAGGGAGACCCAGTACTTC. This translates into CATPGTGDRETQYF.

The rearrangement joins TRBV29-1 to TRBJ1-1, with unresolved D. Germline V gene data show CDR1 as SQVTM and CDR2 as ANQGSEA. The germline V and J ends were trimmed by 1 base and 9 bases, with 12 bases remaining between them. CDR3 length equals 12 residues. The CDR3: CSVEADETKAFF. The CDR3 DNA follows: TGCAGCGTTGAAGCCGACGAGACGAAAGCTTTCTTT.

This clonotype has only one observation. The chain uses TRBV20-1 and TRBJ1-5; TRBD1 aligns across 7 bases. Germline values: CDR1 DFQATT, CDR2 SNEGSKA (reference sequence). CDR3 length equals 18 residues. Losses at the gene ends were 0 bases for V and 4 bases for J; bases not matched to a gene: 15. CDR3 region: CSARESRGGSPNNQPQHF. The CDR3 DNA is TGCAGTGCTAGAGAATCACGAGGGGGCAGTCCGAATAATCAGCCCCAGCATTTT.

This clonotype was seen only once. The chain carries TRBV20-1 and TRBJ2-7; the match to TRBD1 covers 8 bases. This CDR3 is 15 amino acids long. J gave up 0 bases and V 5 bases, and 9 bases lay outside the gene matches. Per the germline V gene, CDR1 is DFQATT and CDR2 is SNEGSKA (reference sequence). CDR3 loop: CSAERPGTGSYEQYF. In DNA, the CDR3 is TGCAGTGCTGAAAGACCCGGGACAGGCTCCTACGAGCAGTACTTC.

This clonotype was detected only a few times. CDR3: CSARFPGGYNEQFF. In nucleotides, the CDR3 is TGCAGTGCTAGATTTCCGGGGGGCTACAATGAGCAGTTCTTC. The V call is TRBV20-1, the J call TRBJ2-1; 7 bases align to TRBD2. The V gene end was trimmed by 2 bases and the J gene end by 3 bases; junction bases not matched to a gene: 4. In germline, CDR1 is DFQATT, CDR2 SNEGSKA (reference sequence). CDR3 length: 14 residues.

In this sample, this clonotype turned up a few times. The gene calls are TRBV20-1 and TRBJ1-1; D is uncertain. The CDR3 consists of 11 residues. V was pared by 5 bases and J by 7 bases, with 11 bases between. CDR1 DFQATT and CDR2 SNEGSKA come from the germline V gene (reference sequence). CDR3 sequence: CSAEVGYEAFF. CDR3 DNA sequence: TGCAGTGCTGAAGTCGGATATGAAGCTTTCTTT.

In regard to this clonotype: Germline is not matched at one junction end, which may reflect a read error. The chain combines TRBV11-2 with TRBJ1-2; D ambiguous. From germline, CDR1 is SGHAT and CDR2 FQNNGV. This CDR3 spans 16 amino acids. For the CDR3, the DNA is TGTGCCAGCAGCTTAGTTCCGAGATACCCTAACTATGCCTACACCTTC. Translated, it gives CASSLVPRYPNYAYTF.

V is TRBV29-1 and J is TRBJ2-1; D call uncertain. This CDR3 is built from 11 residues. The germline V gene encodes CDR1 SQVTM and CDR2 ANQGSEA. V lost 0 bases to trimming and J lost 11 bases, with 8 bases between them. The CDR3 protein is CSVEDRLKQFF. DNA for the CDR3: TGCAGCGTTGAAGATCGGTTAAAGCAGTTCTTC.

This clonotype was observed many times. V usage is TRBV20-1 and J usage is TRBJ2-7; 10 bases align to TRBD2. Trimming removed 0 bases from V and 4 bases from J; junction bases left unmatched: 0. CDR3 length: 13 amino acids. CDR1 is DFQATT, CDR2 SNEGSKA, per germline (reference sequence). The CDR3 DNA follows: TGCAGTGCTAGAGAACTAGCGGGGTACGAGCAGTACTTC. Translated, it gives CSARELAGYEQYF.

The J gene is TRBJ1-2, the V gene TRBV29-1, with D uncertain. Per the germline V gene, CDR1 is SQVTM and CDR2 is ANQGSEA. V lost 5 bases, J lost 0 bases, and 10 bases lay in between. The CDR3 consists of 13 residues. The CDR3 DNA reads as TGCAGCGTTCGAGAATCTGCTAACTATGGCTACACCTTC. Residues: CSVRESANYGYTF.

This chain links TRBV7-2 with TRBJ1-6, with 7 bases lining up with TRBD1. Per the germline V gene, CDR1 is SGHTA and CDR2 is FQGNSA. V lost 5 bases to trimming and J lost 10 bases; unmatched junction nucleotides: 11. The CDR3 contains 15 residues. The CDR3 DNA reads TGTGCCAGCAGCGCACAGGGGCCCGGAGTGTCACCCCTCCACTTT. Translation gives CASSAQGPGVSPLHF.

This clonotype was picked up a small number of times. V and J are TRBV20-1 and TRBJ2-5, with 12 bases lining up with TRBD2. The CDR3 covers 15 residues. Trimming at V came to 5 bases and at J to 5 bases, leaving 9 bases not matched to a gene. CDR1 and CDR2 (germline): DFQATT, SNEGSKA (reference sequence). In nucleotides, the CDR3 is TGCAGTGCTGAACGACTAGCGGGGGTCTGGGAGACCCAGTACTTC. Amino acids: CSAERLAGVWETQYF.